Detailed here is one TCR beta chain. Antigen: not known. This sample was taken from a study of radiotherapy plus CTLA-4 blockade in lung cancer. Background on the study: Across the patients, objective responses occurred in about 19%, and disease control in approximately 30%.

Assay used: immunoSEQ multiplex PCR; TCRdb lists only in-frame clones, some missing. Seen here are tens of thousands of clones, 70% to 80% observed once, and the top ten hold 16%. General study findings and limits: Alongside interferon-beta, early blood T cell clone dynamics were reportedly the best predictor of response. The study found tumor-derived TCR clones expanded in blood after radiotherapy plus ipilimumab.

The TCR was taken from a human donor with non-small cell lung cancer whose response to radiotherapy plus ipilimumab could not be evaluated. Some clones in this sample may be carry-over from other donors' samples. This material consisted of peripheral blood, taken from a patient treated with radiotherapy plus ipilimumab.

The CDR3 region is CASSAGLVAEAFF. The CDR3 DNA is TGTGCCAGCAGTGCCGGTTTGGTGGCTGAAGCTTTCTTT. The chain uses TRBV6-5 and TRBJ1-1, with unresolved D. Per the germline V gene, CDR1 is MNHEY and CDR2 is SVGAGI. The CDR3 is made up of 13 amino acids. V lost 5 bases, J lost 6 bases, and 13 bases lay in between.